Below, 30 T cell receptor beta chains from the same sample are listed, as sequenced in a study of cytomegalovirus exposure and HLA in healthy donors (dated by TCRdb to about 2017). Libraries were made using the immunoSEQ multiplex PCR assay. For the multiplex PCR, a mixture combining 60 forward primers for TCR Vbeta segments and 13 reverse primers for TCR Jbeta segments was used. TCRdb obtained this table from immuneACCESS and retained in-frame rearrangements with V and J assigned. These tables miss some clones; where compared with another copy, unresolved V genes account for less than half of the shortfall, and the remainder is unexplained. The sample profile shows 65,000 to 85,000 clones; more than 60% of them were found once. 12% of the sample is taken by the ten largest. Source material: PBMCs. These receptors were taken from a male donor in good health and CMV-seropositive.

V and J are TRBV30 and TRBJ1-2, with D maybe TRBD1 (5 bases). Trimming removed 3 bases from V and 4 bases from J, with 21 bases in between. Germline CDR1 is GTSNPN and CDR2 is SVGIG (reference sequence). This CDR3 is 16 amino acids long. CDR3 residues: CAWSGEGGASLYGYTF. The CDR3 DNA reads as TGTGCCTGGAGCGGAGAGGGAGGGGCGAGCCTCTATGGCTACACCTTC.

The table lists this clone with a few counts. This chain connects TRBV5-6 to TRBJ1-1; unclear D gene. The V gene lost 0 bases and the J gene lost 11 bases, with 14 bases spanning the gap. Germline-derived CDR1 and CDR2 are SGHDT and YYEEEE. This CDR3 is 13 amino acids long. CDR3 residues: CASSLVLSREAFF. The CDR3 nucleotides read TGTGCCAGCAGCTTGGTACTGTCTAGGGAGGCTTTCTTT.

J is TRBJ2-7 and V is TRBV27; weak D call: TRBD2 (6 bases). The CDR3 sequence is 16 residues long. Germline V CDR1 and CDR2: MNHEY, SMNVEV (reference sequence). V was trimmed by 6 bases and J by 3 bases, leaving 21 bases between them. DNA of the CDR3: TGTGCCAGCAGCCAGCTAGCGTTTAACGTGGGCTACGAGCAGTACTTC. It yields the protein CASSQLAFNVGYEQYF.

V and J are TRBV7-9 and TRBJ2-1; the D is unclear. There are 16 residues in the CDR3. V shed 1 base and J shed 5 bases, with 15 bases lying between them. Looked up from germline, CDR1 is SEHNR and CDR2 is FQNEAQ (reference sequence). The CDR3 sequence is CASSLVRLTQDNEQFF. CDR3 coding DNA: TGTGCCAGCAGCTTAGTTCGGCTAACTCAGGACAATGAGCAGTTCTTC.

The chain links TRBV6-6 to TRBJ2-2; 9 bases are shared with TRBD1. Germline-derived CDR1 and CDR2 are MNHNY and SVGAGI (reference sequence). CDR3 size: 15 residues. V trimming: 0 bases; J trimming: 6 bases; junction bases outside the gene matches: 2. The CDR3 region is CASSYSDRGPGELFF. CDR3 sequence (DNA): TGTGCCAGCAGTTACTCGGACAGGGGCCCCGGGGAGCTGTTTTTT.

This clone was seen only a few times. The chain has TRBV6-5 and TRBJ1-1; TRBD1 agrees at 10 bases. The CDR3 has 13 amino acids. The J segment lost 11 bases and the V segment lost 6 bases, leaving 9 bases of the junction unmatched. In germline, CDR1 is MNHEY, CDR2 SVGAGI. The CDR3 DNA follows: TGTGCCAGCAGAGGATCCGGGACAGGGGATGCTTTCTTT. Its protein is CASRGSGTGDAFF.

The V call is TRBV29-1, the J call TRBJ2-5, with a possible D match to TRBD2 (5 bases). CDR3 size: 14 residues. Per germline, CDR1 SQVTM and CDR2 ANQGSEA. Trimming left V 3 bases short and J 2 bases short, with 13 bases between. In DNA form, the CDR3 reads TGCAGCGTTGACCAGCGGCAAAAACAAGAGACCCAGTACTTC. This encodes CSVDQRQKQETQYF.

V is TRBV14 and J is TRBJ2-7; the match to TRBD2 covers 8 bases. The CDR3 has 14 residues. Germline CDR1 is SGHDN and CDR2 is FVKESK. Trimming took 4 bases from V and 5 from J; bases not matched to a gene: 7. CDR3 region: CASSRGLVPNEQYF. As DNA, the CDR3 is TGTGCCAGCAGCCGGGGACTAGTTCCCAACGAGCAGTACTTC.

The gene calls are TRBV11-2 and TRBJ1-1; D unresolved. The length of the CDR3 is 15 residues. The germline V gene has CDR1 SGHAT and CDR2 FQNNGV. The V end was cut by 5 bases, the J end by 3 bases, with 16 bases between. CDR3 sequence reads: CASSPVGFLDTEAFF. As DNA, the CDR3 is TGTGCCAGCAGCCCTGTCGGGTTCTTGGACACTGAAGCTTTCTTT.

The chain employs TRBV4-1 and TRBJ2-2; a possible D gene is TRBD2 (7 bases). Germline assignment: CDR1 MGHRA and CDR2 YSYEKL. This CDR3 region has 15 residues. V was shortened by 4 bases and J by 6 bases, with 15 bases between the two germline ends. CDR3 DNA sequence: TGCGCCAGCAGCCCGGTCGGGGGGCCGGCCGGGGAGCTGTTTTTT. Protein: CASSPVGGPAGELFF.

This sequence joins TRBV14 and TRBJ2-5; 8 bases line up with TRBD1. CDR1 is SGHDN and CDR2 is FVKESK in the germline V gene. The J segment lost 4 bases and the V segment lost 4 bases, leaving 8 bases of the junction unmatched. The CDR3 is made up of 15 amino acids. The CDR3 region is CASSPTRRGRETQYF. Written as DNA, the CDR3 is TGTGCCAGCAGCCCAACCCGCAGGGGGCGAGAGACCCAGTACTTC.

This clone appeared once. The sample carries other DNA sequences with the same CDR3. This chain joins TRBV18 and TRBJ1-1; TRBD1 matches at 12 bases. The germline V gene encodes CDR1 KGHSH and CDR2 LQKENI. The CDR3 is 15 amino acids. Germline trimming cut 6 bases from V and 1 base from J; bases unmatched to any gene: 3. CDR3 loop: CASSPGQGANTEAFF. CDR3 DNA: TGTGCCAGCTCGCCGGGACAGGGGGCGAACACTGAAGCTTTCTTT.

CDR3 residues: CASSPTSGFTDTQYF. Written as DNA, the CDR3 is TGTGCCAGCAGTCCGACTAGCGGATTCACAGATACGCAGTATTTT. The rearrangement uses TRBV7-9 and TRBJ2-3; 9 positions agree with TRBD2. The CDR3 extends over 15 amino acids. The J segment lost 2 bases and the V segment lost 6 bases, leaving 6 bases of the junction unmatched. Germline CDR1 and CDR2: SEHNR and FQNEAQ (reference sequence).

The CDR3: CASSQIAGAPYNEQFF. The DNA for the CDR3 is TGTGCCAGCAGCCAAATAGCGGGAGCGCCGTACAATGAGCAGTTCTTC. This chain joins TRBV11-2 and TRBJ2-1, with 9 bases that match TRBD2. The germline V gene encodes CDR1 SGHAT and CDR2 FQNNGV. The CDR3 has 16 amino acids. The junction had 9 bases not matched to a gene; V was cut back by 5 bases and J by 4 bases.

V gene TRBV6-1 combines with J gene TRBJ2-3; the D gene is possibly TRBD2 (6 bases). Germline V CDR1 and CDR2: MNHNS, SASEGT. The CDR3 runs 16 residues. V was cut by 4 bases and J by 1 base, with 15 bases left in between. In nucleotides, the CDR3 is TGTGCCAGCAGTGGATCACTAGCTGCGGGCACAGATACGCAGTATTTT. Its translation is CASSGSLAAGTDTQYF.

The chain carries TRBV5-1 and TRBJ1-6; 8 bases match TRBD1. The CDR3 contains 14 residues. The V gene end was trimmed by 5 bases and the J gene end by 8 bases; junction bases not matched to a gene: 6. Germline-derived CDR1 and CDR2 are SGHRS and YFSETQ. The CDR3 spells CASRAGGVDSPLHF. CDR3 coding DNA: TGCGCCAGCAGGGCAGGGGGCGTGGATTCACCCCTCCACTTT.

The chain employs TRBV18 and TRBJ2-3; 12 nucleotides match TRBD2. The CDR3 covers 14 residues. V was clipped by 7 bases and J by 3 bases; unmatched bases: 2. Germline V gene data show CDR1 as KGHSH and CDR2 as LQKENI. The CDR3 here is CASLLAGGTDTQYF. DNA of the CDR3: TGTGCCAGCTTACTAGCGGGAGGTACAGATACGCAGTATTTT.

The rearrangement links TRBV9 to TRBJ1-1; D might be TRBD1 (6 bases). Germline assignment: CDR1 SGDLS and CDR2 YYNGEE. Between the trimmed V and J ends, which lost 2 bases and 4 bases, there was a span of 15 bases. The CDR3 is 15 residues long. The CDR3 protein is CASSVDPTGITEAFF. CDR3 in DNA: TGTGCCAGCAGCGTGGACCCAACAGGGATCACTGAAGCTTTCTTT.

The chain is built from TRBV12-5 and TRBJ2-2, with 11 bases lining up with TRBD1. CDR3 length: 16 residues. CDR1 and CDR2 (germline): LGHNT, FRNRAP. The trim removed 2 bases at V and 6 bases at J, leaving 5 bases unmatched. The CDR3 DNA reads TGTGCTAGTGGTTTGACCGGGACAGGGGGAGCCGGGGAGCTGTTTTTT. Residues: CASGLTGTGGAGELFF.

The chain combines TRBV5-5 with TRBJ2-2, with D possibly matching TRBD2 (5 bases). Trimming removed 0 bases at V and 1 base at J, with 7 bases between. This CDR3 region has 15 residues. Per the germline V gene, CDR1 is SGHKS and CDR2 is YYEKEE (reference sequence). CDR3 amino acids: CASSLERMNTGELFF. The CDR3 DNA follows: TGTGCCAGCAGCTTGGAGCGGATGAACACCGGGGAGCTGTTTTTT.

This sequence joins TRBV7-8 and TRBJ2-5; D might be TRBD1 (6 bases). The ends were cut back, 4 bases at V and 5 bases at J, with 11 bases in the middle. The CDR3 loop spans 13 amino acids. Germline V gene sequence: CDR1 SGHVS, CDR2 FQNEAQ. CDR3 protein: CASSSDRMETQYF. DNA of the CDR3: TGTGCCAGCAGCTCCGACAGGATGGAGACCCAGTACTTC.

This chain links TRBV7-9 with TRBJ2-7; TRBD1 might be the D (6 bases). V lost 3 bases to trimming and J lost 4 bases, with 16 bases between them. This CDR3 is 15 amino acids long. Per the germline V gene, CDR1 is SEHNR and CDR2 is FQNEAQ (reference sequence). CDR3 sequence (DNA): TGTGCCAGCAGCTTTTCATGGGGGCGCGGATACGAGCAGTACTTC. This codes for CASSFSWGRGYEQYF.

The rearrangement joins TRBV11-2 to TRBJ2-3; possibly TRBD2 for D (7 bases). Trimming removed 0 bases at V and 2 bases at J, with 15 bases between. The germline V gene encodes CDR1 SGHAT and CDR2 FQNNGV. The CDR3 has 17 amino acids. CDR3 nucleotides: TGTGCCAGCAGCTTAGATCTTCGGGGGGCGGTCACAGATACGCAGTATTTT. Translating gives CASSLDLRGAVTDTQYF.

V gene TRBV4-1 combines with J gene TRBJ2-7, with D perhaps matching TRBD2 (6 bases). The CDR3 is 16 residues long. V shed 0 bases and J shed 1 base, with 13 bases lying between them. CDR1 is MGHRA, CDR2 YSYEKL, per germline. The CDR3 DNA is TGCGCCAGCAGCCAAGATGGGGGGAGGTCGTCCTACGAGCAGTACTTC. This codes for CASSQDGGRSSYEQYF.

The chain couples TRBV5-1 to TRBJ2-5, with TRBD1 matching over 9 bases. The CDR3 extends over 14 amino acids. Losses at the gene ends were 5 bases for V and 11 bases for J; bases not matched to a gene: 13. In germline, CDR1 is SGHRS, CDR2 YFSETQ. CDR3 region: CASREGQGSGEQYF. In DNA, the CDR3 is TGCGCCAGCAGGGAGGGACAGGGTTCAGGAGAGCAGTACTTC.

The chain uses TRBV5-1 and TRBJ2-3, with 8 bases that match TRBD1. The CDR3 length is 15 residues. V was pared by 2 bases and J by 5 bases, with 7 bases of the junction left unmatched. Germline lookup yields CDR1 SGHRS and CDR2 YFSETQ. The CDR3 region has the DNA TGCGCCAGCAGCTTCGGACAGGGCCGAGGAGATACGCAGTATTTT. Translation gives CASSFGQGRGDTQYF.

In its sample, this clone was seen once. The rearrangement links TRBV6-5 to TRBJ1-2, with 8 bases that match TRBD1. This CDR3 is 14 amino acids long. J gave up 1 base and V 10 bases, and 8 bases lay outside the gene matches. CDR1 and CDR2 (germline): MNHEY, SVGAGI. For the CDR3, the DNA is TGTGCCACCCGGACAGGGAGGTTTAACTATGGCTACACCTTC. As protein: CATRTGRFNYGYTF.

The chain employs TRBV7-9 and TRBJ1-1; 10 bases map to TRBD1. With V trimmed by 4 bases and J by 0 bases, 8 bases remained unmatched. The CDR3 length is 17 residues. CDR1 SEHNR and CDR2 FQNEAQ come from the germline V gene (reference sequence). The CDR3 protein is CASSSRDRGPLNTEAFF. The DNA for the CDR3 is TGTGCCAGCAGCTCCCGGGACAGGGGACCCCTGAACACTGAAGCTTTCTTT.

This rearrangement joins TRBV18 to TRBJ2-5, with unresolved D. Germline-derived CDR1 and CDR2 are KGHSH and LQKENI. This CDR3 has 14 residues. Between the trimmed V and J ends, which lost 4 bases and 4 bases, there was a span of 13 bases. The CDR3 reads CASSLASGRETQYF. CDR3 in DNA: TGTGCCAGCTCACTTGCCTCGGGTAGAGAGACCCAGTACTTC.

This clone was counted between two and nine times. The chain combines TRBV11-2 with TRBJ2-3; 7 bases align to TRBD1. The CDR3 is made up of 14 amino acids. CDR1 and CDR2 from the germline V gene are SGHAT and FQNNGV. The junction had 3 bases not matched to a gene; V was cut back by 3 bases and J by 3 bases. The CDR3 reads CASSFDRVTDTQYF. CDR3 nucleotide sequence: TGTGCCAGCAGCTTTGACAGGGTGACAGATACGCAGTATTTT.